A selection of T cell receptor beta chains follows, all from one sample in a study of blood T cell repertoires in COVID-19. Generated by immunoSEQ multiplex PCR, the TCRdb table keeps only in-frame clones and is missing some. The sample records some 210,000 clones, roughly 86% being singletons. The sequenced sample consisted of PBMCs or T cells enriched from blood (not recorded which). These receptors all stem from a man in his late teens or twenties with acute COVID-19. Each CDR3 is given with its conserved first and last residue. Each record gives: V gene, clone size, J gene, D gene, CDR3 DNA, CDR3 protein. A D gene is named only where the DNA matches it firmly. Not all rows give a size; the values are once, few, many and, for expanded clones, a class.

TRBV19	-	TRBJ2-3	TRBD2	TGTGCCAGTACAGGACTAGCGGGAGGATTGGGCACAGATACGCAGTATTTT	CASTGLAGGLGTDTQYF
TRBV7-3	once	TRBJ2-5	TRBD1	TGTGCCAGCAGCGTGATCCGGGACAGGGTTGGGCAAGAGACCCAGTACTTC	CASSVIRDRVGQETQYF
TRBV28	-	TRBJ2-3	-	TGTGCCAGCAGTCCGCCCAGTGGCACAGATACGCAGTATTTT	CASSPPSGTDTQYF
TRBV30	-	TRBJ1-1	-	TGTGCCTGGAGTGTAGGACAGAACACTGAAGCTTTCTTT	CAWSVGQNTEAFF
TRBV30	-	TRBJ1-6	-	TGTGCCTGGGGAGACGAGAATTCACCCCTCCACTTT	CAWGDENSPLHF
TRBV30	-	TRBJ2-4	TRBD1	TGTGCCTGGGGGACAGGGCGGGACATTCAGTACTTC	CAWGTGRDIQYF
TRBV6-5	-	TRBJ2-2	-	TGTGCCAGCAGTTCCGCCGCGGGCGGCGGGGAGCTGTTTTTT	CASSSAAGGGELFF
TRBV25-1	few	TRBJ2-7	TRBD1	TGTGCCAGCAGTGAAGGGGACAGGGGGTTCCCCTACGAGCAGTACTTC	CASSEGDRGFPYEQYF
TRBV28	-	TRBJ1-1	TRBD1	TGTGCCAGCAGTTTTGACAGGGGGGCTTCTGAAGCTTTCTTT	CASSFDRGASEAFF
TRBV3-1/TRBV3-2	-	TRBJ2-2	TRBD2	TGTGCCAGCAGCCAAAAATCTAGCGGGATAAACACCGGGGAGCTGTTTTTT	CASSQKSSGINTGELFF
TRBV12-5	-	TRBJ2-1	TRBD1	TGTGCTAGTGGTCGGCGGACAGGGACTGGGAATGAGCAGTTCTTC	CASGRRTGTGNEQFF
TRBV6-5	once	TRBJ2-7	TRBD2	TGTGCCAGCAGTACTACTAGCGCCTACTCCTACGAGCAGTACTTC	CASSTTSAYSYEQYF
TRBV19	few	TRBJ2-7	TRBD1	TGTGCCAGTAGTATAGGGACAGGGACCTACGAGCAGTACTTC	CASSIGTGTYEQYF
TRBV2	-	TRBJ2-1	TRBD2	TGTGCCAGCTTTGCCGGGAGGAGCTCCTACAATGAGCAGTTCTTC	CASFAGRSSYNEQFF